A selection of T cell receptor beta chains follows, all from one sample in a study of a mutant IDH1 vaccine in newly diagnosed glioma. These receptors have no known antigen. Profiled with immunoSEQ multiplex PCR; TCRdb holds only in-frame clones, not every one. The top ten clones hold 3.6% of a sample with some 60,000 clones, approximately 80% of them seen once. Sequenced here: PBMCs, sampled from a glioma patient whose treatment included an IDH1 peptide vaccine. The receptor source for this set is a man aged 25-40 years with glioma. Each CDR3 is given with its conserved first and last residue. D genes are given only for firm matches. Clone sizes are given selectively: once, few, many, or a class where the clone is expanded.

d_call: TRBD1; clone_size: .; v_call: TRBV5-5; j_call: TRBJ2-5; cdr3_nt: TGTGCCAGCAGCTCGACAGGGGGCGCACAGGAGACCCAGTACTTC; cdr3_aa: CASSSTGGAQETQYF
d_call: .; clone_size: once; v_call: TRBV7-2; j_call: TRBJ2-7; cdr3_nt: TGTGCCAGCAGAAGAACCGGGACGGACGCCTACGAGCAGTACTTC; cdr3_aa: CASRRTGTDAYEQYF
d_call: .; clone_size: .; v_call: TRBV19; j_call: TRBJ2-1; cdr3_nt: TGTGCCAGTAAGGGGTTTGCGAACCTCTACAATGAGCAGTTCTTC; cdr3_aa: CASKGFANLYNEQFF
d_call: TRBD1; clone_size: few; v_call: TRBV5-6; j_call: TRBJ2-7; cdr3_nt: TGTGCCAGCAGCACCGGACAGGGGAGGAACGAGCAGTACTTC; cdr3_aa: CASSTGQGRNEQYF
d_call: .; clone_size: .; v_call: TRBV15; j_call: TRBJ1-1; cdr3_nt: TGTGCCACCAGCAGTAACACCAGGGCTTTCTTT; cdr3_aa: CATSSNTRAFF
d_call: .; clone_size: .; v_call: TRBV27; j_call: TRBJ2-1; cdr3_nt: TGTGCCAGCAGTTGGGGGCAGGGAAATTACAATGAGCAGTTCTTC; cdr3_aa: CASSWGQGNYNEQFF
d_call: .; clone_size: once; v_call: TRBV2; j_call: TRBJ1-3; cdr3_nt: TGTGCCAGCAGTGGGCCGGCTTCTAGTAGGGCTGGAAACACCATATATTTT; cdr3_aa: CASSGPASSRAGNTIYF
d_call: .; clone_size: .; v_call: TRBV27; j_call: TRBJ1-4; cdr3_nt: TGTGCCAGCAGTCTCCTCCTTGGGGCTAATGAAAAACTGTTTTTT; cdr3_aa: CASSLLLGANEKLFF
d_call: TRBD2; clone_size: .; v_call: TRBV5-1; j_call: TRBJ2-3; cdr3_nt: TGCGCCAGCAGCCCCACAGGACTAGCGGGAGCGCAGTATTTT; cdr3_aa: CASSPTGLAGAQYF
d_call: .; clone_size: .; v_call: TRBV15; j_call: TRBJ1-5; cdr3_nt: TGTGCCACCAGCAGAGATCGAGGAAACAGCAATCAGCCCCAGCATTTT; cdr3_aa: CATSRDRGNSNQPQHF
d_call: .; clone_size: few; v_call: TRBV2; j_call: TRBJ1-1; cdr3_nt: TGTGCCAGCAGTGGGGGCGGGGAAGCTTTCTTT; cdr3_aa: CASSGGGEAFF
d_call: .; clone_size: .; v_call: TRBV29-1; j_call: TRBJ2-7; cdr3_nt: TGCAGCGCCCTGGGCTACGAGCAGTACTTC; cdr3_aa: CSALGYEQYF
d_call: .; clone_size: .; v_call: TRBV28; j_call: TRBJ2-5; cdr3_nt: TGTGCCAGCAGTTTCGCGGTACTCACAGAGACCCAGTACTTC; cdr3_aa: CASSFAVLTETQYF
d_call: TRBD2; clone_size: few; v_call: TRBV4-1; j_call: TRBJ2-4; cdr3_nt: TGCGCCAGCAGCCAAGGACTAGCGGGAGGCCTAGCCAAAAACATTCAGTACTTC; cdr3_aa: CASSQGLAGGLAKNIQYF
d_call: TRBD1; clone_size: few; v_call: TRBV28; j_call: TRBJ1-5; cdr3_nt: TGTGCCAGCATCACATACAGGGGCGGGTATCAGCCCCAGCATTTT; cdr3_aa: CASITYRGGYQPQHF
d_call: TRBD1; clone_size: .; v_call: TRBV28; j_call: TRBJ1-1; cdr3_nt: TGTGCCAGCAGTTCTAGAGACAGGGCGTTGAACACTGAAGCTTTCTTT; cdr3_aa: CASSSRDRALNTEAFF
d_call: TRBD1; clone_size: .; v_call: TRBV28; j_call: TRBJ1-2; cdr3_nt: TGTGCCAGCAGACCCAGGGGGGGAAACTATGGCTACACCTTC; cdr3_aa: CASRPRGGNYGYTF
d_call: TRBD1; clone_size: .; v_call: TRBV7-9; j_call: TRBJ1-2; cdr3_nt: TGTGCCAGCAGACCACAGGGGACAAGGGGCTACACCTTC; cdr3_aa: CASRPQGTRGYTF
d_call: TRBD1; clone_size: .; v_call: TRBV29-1; j_call: TRBJ1-2; cdr3_nt: TGCAGCGTTGTCCTTGGAGAGGGGGCCCGAGCTAACTATGGCTACACCTTC; cdr3_aa: CSVVLGEGARANYGYTF
d_call: TRBD1; clone_size: .; v_call: TRBV10-3; j_call: TRBJ2-3; cdr3_nt: TGTGCCATCAGGATGACAGGGGGCACAGATACGCAGTATTTT; cdr3_aa: CAIRMTGGTDTQYF
d_call: .; clone_size: few; v_call: TRBV29-1; j_call: TRBJ1-1; cdr3_nt: TGCAGCGTTAGGGGACCTATGAACACTGAAGCTTTCTTT; cdr3_aa: CSVRGPMNTEAFF
d_call: .; clone_size: .; v_call: TRBV11-2; j_call: TRBJ2-1; cdr3_nt: TGTGCCAGCAGCCCCCAAGGTATTGGAGTATACAATGAGCAGTTCTTC; cdr3_aa: CASSPQGIGVYNEQFF
d_call: TRBD2; clone_size: .; v_call: TRBV6-5; j_call: TRBJ2-3; cdr3_nt: TGTGCCAGCAGTCCCGGAAGCGGGAGTACAGATACGCAGTATTTT; cdr3_aa: CASSPGSGSTDTQYF
d_call: .; clone_size: .; v_call: TRBV27; j_call: TRBJ1-1; cdr3_nt: TGTGCCAGCGGGGGAGGGGGAGGGCCTGAAGCTTTCTTT; cdr3_aa: CASGGGGGPEAFF
d_call: TRBD2; clone_size: .; v_call: TRBV4-2; j_call: TRBJ2-5; cdr3_nt: TGTGCCAGCAGTAGAGCGGGGGAGACCCAGTACTTC; cdr3_aa: CASSRAGETQYF
d_call: TRBD2; clone_size: .; v_call: TRBV7-8; j_call: TRBJ2-7; cdr3_nt: TGTGCCAGCAGCCGGACTAGCGGGAGGCAGGGGCTCTCCTACGAGCAGTACTTC; cdr3_aa: CASSRTSGRQGLSYEQYF
d_call: .; clone_size: .; v_call: TRBV4-3; j_call: TRBJ1-2; cdr3_nt: TGCGCCAGCAGCCAAGATCGCGGGGATCCTATCTATGGCTACACCTTC; cdr3_aa: CASSQDRGDPIYGYTF
d_call: .; clone_size: .; v_call: TRBV4-1; j_call: TRBJ2-7; cdr3_nt: TGCGCCAGCAGCCAAGATCGGCGCAGGGGTTACGAGCAGTACTTC; cdr3_aa: CASSQDRRRGYEQYF
d_call: .; clone_size: .; v_call: TRBV6-6; j_call: TRBJ2-1; cdr3_nt: TGTGCCAGCAGGACCCCTTTTTACAATGAGCAGTTCTTC; cdr3_aa: CASRTPFYNEQFF
d_call: .; clone_size: .; v_call: TRBV5-5; j_call: TRBJ1-2; cdr3_nt: TGTGCCAGCAGCCTCCGACAGGAGGCTAACTATGGCTACACCTTC; cdr3_aa: CASSLRQEANYGYTF
d_call: .; clone_size: .; v_call: TRBV7-3; j_call: TRBJ2-1; cdr3_nt: TGTGCCAGCAGCCCCACAGGGACGTCCTACAATGAGCAGTTCTTC; cdr3_aa: CASSPTGTSYNEQFF
d_call: .; clone_size: .; v_call: TRBV9; j_call: TRBJ2-1; cdr3_nt: TGTGCCAGCAGCCTCCTCGGATCAAATAATGAGCAGTTCTTC; cdr3_aa: CASSLLGSNNEQFF
d_call: TRBD2; clone_size: .; v_call: TRBV4-3; j_call: TRBJ2-7; cdr3_nt: TGCGCCAGCAGCCAGTCCTCTAGCGGGGGCCTGAGGGAGCAGTACTTC; cdr3_aa: CASSQSSSGGLREQYF
d_call: TRBD2; clone_size: once; v_call: TRBV27; j_call: TRBJ2-1; cdr3_nt: TGTGCCAGCAGTTCACCTAGCGGGAGAGGGACGAATGAGCAGTTCTTC; cdr3_aa: CASSSPSGRGTNEQFF
d_call: .; clone_size: .; v_call: TRBV2; j_call: TRBJ1-2; cdr3_nt: TGTGCCAGCAGTGAAGAGGGCTTCACCTATGGCTACACCTTC; cdr3_aa: CASSEEGFTYGYTF
d_call: .; clone_size: .; v_call: TRBV4-2; j_call: TRBJ2-7; cdr3_nt: TGTGCCAGCAGCCCCGCCCCTTGGACAGTCTCCTACGAGCAGTACTTC; cdr3_aa: CASSPAPWTVSYEQYF
d_call: TRBD2; clone_size: .; v_call: TRBV5-6; j_call: TRBJ2-7; cdr3_nt: TGTGCCAGCAGCCGACTAGCGGGAGGGACCTACGAGCAGTACTTC; cdr3_aa: CASSRLAGGTYEQYF
d_call: TRBD1; clone_size: .; v_call: TRBV29-1; j_call: TRBJ1-2; cdr3_nt: TGCAGCGTAGGTTTTCTGTCCACGACAGGGGGCAGTCATGGCTACACCTTC; cdr3_aa: CSVGFLSTTGGSHGYTF
d_call: .; clone_size: .; v_call: TRBV9; j_call: TRBJ1-2; cdr3_nt: TGTGCCAGCAGCCCCGGGGGTCTGCCTAACTATGGCTACACCTTC; cdr3_aa: CASSPGGLPNYGYTF
d_call: .; clone_size: .; v_call: TRBV19; j_call: TRBJ1-1; cdr3_nt: TGTGCCAGTAGTCCACTTGATTTTGTCCCCACTGAAGCTTTCTTT; cdr3_aa: CASSPLDFVPTEAFF
d_call: .; clone_size: .; v_call: TRBV7-9; j_call: TRBJ2-1; cdr3_nt: TGTGCCAGCAGCTTAGGTGATGGTTCATACAATGAGCAGTTCTTC; cdr3_aa: CASSLGDGSYNEQFF
d_call: .; clone_size: .; v_call: TRBV30; j_call: TRBJ1-1; cdr3_nt: TGTGCCTGGAGTGTAAGGGATGGAGCTTTCTTT; cdr3_aa: CAWSVRDGAFF
d_call: .; clone_size: .; v_call: TRBV5-1; j_call: TRBJ1-1; cdr3_nt: TGCGCCAGCAGCTTGTGGGGGGCCTTCTTT; cdr3_aa: CASSLWGAFF
d_call: TRBD1; clone_size: once; v_call: TRBV6-6; j_call: TRBJ1-1; cdr3_nt: TGTGCCAGCAGTTACGATTTGGACAGGGGCACTGAAGCTTTCTTT; cdr3_aa: CASSYDLDRGTEAFF
d_call: .; clone_size: .; v_call: TRBV7-2; j_call: TRBJ1-2; cdr3_nt: TGTGCCAGCAGCTTAGCCGGGTCAGGCGGCTACACCTTC; cdr3_aa: CASSLAGSGGYTF
d_call: .; clone_size: .; v_call: TRBV28; j_call: TRBJ2-6; cdr3_nt: TGTGCCAGCAGTTTATATGGCAATTCAGGTGGGGCCAACGTCCTGACTTTC; cdr3_aa: CASSLYGNSGGANVLTF
d_call: TRBD2; clone_size: .; v_call: TRBV27; j_call: TRBJ2-3; cdr3_nt: TGTGCCAGCAGGTGGCTAGCGGGAGGCGGAGATACGCAGTATTTT; cdr3_aa: CASRWLAGGGDTQYF
d_call: .; clone_size: few; v_call: TRBV19; j_call: TRBJ2-1; cdr3_nt: TGTGCCAGTAGTTTTAAAGGCAATGAGCAGTTCTTC; cdr3_aa: CASSFKGNEQFF